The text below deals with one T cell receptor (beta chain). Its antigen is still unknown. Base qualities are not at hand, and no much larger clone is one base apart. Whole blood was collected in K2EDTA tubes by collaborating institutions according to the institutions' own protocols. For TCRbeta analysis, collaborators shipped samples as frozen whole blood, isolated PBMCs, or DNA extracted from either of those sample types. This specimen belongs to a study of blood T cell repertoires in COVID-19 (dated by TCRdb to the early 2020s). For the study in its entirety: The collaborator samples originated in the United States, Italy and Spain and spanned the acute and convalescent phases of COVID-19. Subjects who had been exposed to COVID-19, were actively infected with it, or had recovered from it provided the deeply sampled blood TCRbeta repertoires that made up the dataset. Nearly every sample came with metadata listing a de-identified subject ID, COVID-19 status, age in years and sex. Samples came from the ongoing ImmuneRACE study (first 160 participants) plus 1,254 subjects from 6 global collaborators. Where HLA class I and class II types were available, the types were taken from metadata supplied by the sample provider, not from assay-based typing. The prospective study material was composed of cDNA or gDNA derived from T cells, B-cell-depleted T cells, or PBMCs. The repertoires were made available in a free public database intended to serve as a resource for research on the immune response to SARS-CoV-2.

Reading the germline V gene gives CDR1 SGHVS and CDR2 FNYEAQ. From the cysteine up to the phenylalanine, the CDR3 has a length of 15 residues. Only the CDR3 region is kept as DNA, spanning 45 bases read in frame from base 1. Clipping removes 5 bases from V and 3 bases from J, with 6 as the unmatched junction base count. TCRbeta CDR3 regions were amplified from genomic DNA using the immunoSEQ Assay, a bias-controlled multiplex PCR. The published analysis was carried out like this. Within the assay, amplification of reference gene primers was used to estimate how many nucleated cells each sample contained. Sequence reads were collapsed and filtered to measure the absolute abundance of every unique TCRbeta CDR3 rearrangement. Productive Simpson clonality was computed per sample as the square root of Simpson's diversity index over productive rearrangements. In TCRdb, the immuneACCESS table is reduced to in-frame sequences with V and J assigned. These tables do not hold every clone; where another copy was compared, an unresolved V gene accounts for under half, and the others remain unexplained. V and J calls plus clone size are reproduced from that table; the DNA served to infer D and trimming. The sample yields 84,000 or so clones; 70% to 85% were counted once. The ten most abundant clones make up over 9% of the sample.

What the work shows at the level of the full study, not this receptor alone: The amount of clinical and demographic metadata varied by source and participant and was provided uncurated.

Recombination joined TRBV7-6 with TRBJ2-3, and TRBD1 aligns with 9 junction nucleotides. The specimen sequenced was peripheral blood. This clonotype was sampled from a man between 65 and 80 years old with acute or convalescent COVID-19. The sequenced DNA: TGTGCCAGCAGCCTCGGGACAGGGCGGACAGATACGCAGTATTTT. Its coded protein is CASSLGTGRTDTQYF.